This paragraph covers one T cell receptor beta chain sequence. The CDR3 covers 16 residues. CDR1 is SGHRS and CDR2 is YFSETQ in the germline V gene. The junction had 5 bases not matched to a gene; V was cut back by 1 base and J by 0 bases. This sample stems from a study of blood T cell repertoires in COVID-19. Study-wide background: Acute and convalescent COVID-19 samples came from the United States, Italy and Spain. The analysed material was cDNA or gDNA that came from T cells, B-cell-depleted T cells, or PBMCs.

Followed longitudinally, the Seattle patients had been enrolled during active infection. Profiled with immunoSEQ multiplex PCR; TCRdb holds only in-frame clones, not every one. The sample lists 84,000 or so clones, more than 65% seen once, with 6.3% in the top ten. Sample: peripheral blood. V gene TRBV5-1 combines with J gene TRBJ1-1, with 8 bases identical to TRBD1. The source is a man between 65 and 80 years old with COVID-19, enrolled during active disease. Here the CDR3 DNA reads TGCGCCAGCAGCTTGTCCAACAGGGGGGTGAACACTGAAGCTTTCTTT. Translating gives CASSLSNRGVNTEAFF.